A single sample gave rise to the 5 T cell receptor beta chains below, sequenced in a study of T cell changes during pregnancy in multiple sclerosis. Produced via immunoSEQ multiplex PCR; TCRdb's table is partial and in-frame only. Here the sample spans about 64,000 clones, around 97% being singletons. Sequencing used CD8+ T cells from peripheral blood mononuclear cells, obtained after pregnancy. Source of these receptors: a female donor with multiple sclerosis, enrolled in a pregnancy study.

The chain couples TRBV5-6 to TRBJ1-2; TRBD1 aligns across 7 bases. The CDR3 loop spans 13 amino acids. V trimming: 7 bases; J trimming: 3 bases; junction bases outside the gene matches: 6. Germline lookup yields CDR1 SGHDT and CDR2 YYEEEE. CDR3 region: CASGQGGYYGYTF. In DNA, the CDR3 is TGTGCCAGCGGCCAAGGGGGCTACTATGGCTACACCTTC.

J is TRBJ2-5 and V is TRBV28, with D perhaps matching TRBD1 (7 bases). Trimming took 8 bases from V and 3 from J, leaving 10 bases between them. This CDR3 spans 12 amino acids. Looked up from germline, CDR1 is MDHEN and CDR2 is SYDVKM. CDR3 DNA: TGTGCCAGCGGCAGGGGGGAAGAGACCCAGTACTTC. It yields the protein CASGRGEETQYF.

V gene TRBV10-3 combines with J gene TRBJ2-3; 14 bases agree with TRBD2. Germline V gene lookup returns CDR1 ENHRY and CDR2 SYGVKD. Germline trimming cut 4 bases from V and 4 bases from J; bases unmatched to any gene: 10. The CDR3 sequence is 18 residues long. The CDR3, as DNA: TGTGCCATCAGTGGAGCATTTAGACTAGCGGGAGGGGCAGATACGCAGTATTTT. As protein: CAISGAFRLAGGADTQYF.

This clone was seen once. The chain is built from TRBV19 and TRBJ2-3, with 8 bases aligning to TRBD2. V trimming: 10 bases; J trimming: 2 bases; junction bases outside the gene matches: 5. Germline V gene lookup returns CDR1 LNHDA and CDR2 SQIVND (reference sequence). The CDR3 is 13 residues long. The chain's CDR3 is CATREGNTDTQYF. The CDR3 nucleotides read TGTGCCACCCGGGAGGGTAACACAGATACGCAGTATTTT.

The chain combines TRBV11-1 with TRBJ2-7, with 11 bases fitting TRBD2. Unmatched junction bases numbered 6, after V lost 6 bases and J lost 2 bases. Germline CDR1 SGHAT, CDR2 FQDESV (reference sequence). There are 15 residues in the CDR3. This CDR3 reads CASRLTSGSPYEQYF. CDR3 sequence (DNA): TGTGCCAGCAGACTAACTAGCGGGAGCCCCTACGAGCAGTACTTC.